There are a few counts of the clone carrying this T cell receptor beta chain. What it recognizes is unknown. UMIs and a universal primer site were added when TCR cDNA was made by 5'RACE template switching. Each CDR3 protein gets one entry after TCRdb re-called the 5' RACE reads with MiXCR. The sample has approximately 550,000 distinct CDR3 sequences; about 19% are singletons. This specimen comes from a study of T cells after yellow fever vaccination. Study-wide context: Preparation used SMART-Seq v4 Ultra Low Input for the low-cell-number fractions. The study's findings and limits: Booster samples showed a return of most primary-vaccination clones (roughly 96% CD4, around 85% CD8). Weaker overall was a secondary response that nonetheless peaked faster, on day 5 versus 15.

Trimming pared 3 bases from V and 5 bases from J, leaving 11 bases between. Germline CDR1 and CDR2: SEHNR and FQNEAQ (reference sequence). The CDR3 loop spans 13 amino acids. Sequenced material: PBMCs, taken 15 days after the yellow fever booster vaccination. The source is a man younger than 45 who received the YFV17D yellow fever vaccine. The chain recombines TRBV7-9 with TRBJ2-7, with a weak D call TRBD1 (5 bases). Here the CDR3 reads CASSFQGSHEQYF. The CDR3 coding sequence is TGTGCCAGCAGCTTCCAGGGTTCCCACGAGCAGTACTTC.